The clone carrying this TCR beta chain was seen at least ten times. The data were obtained in a study of identical twins. TCRdb reprocessed the 5' RACE reads with MiXCR, giving one entry per CDR3 protein. The sample has about 240,000 distinct CDR3 sequences; about 10% are singletons. V lost 6 bases and J 0 bases, leaving 18 bases between the germline ends. The CDR3 consists of 15 residues. In germline, CDR1 is DFQATT, CDR2 SNEGSKA (reference sequence). This chain links TRBV20-1 with TRBJ2-7; TRBD1 might be the D (5 bases). This TCR derives from a man over 45 in good health. The sequenced sample was memory T cells sorted from blood. CDR3 bases: TGCAGTGCGCCCCCCCCGGAAAGGGGCTCCTACGAGCAGTACTTC. Translated: CSAPPPERGSYEQYF.